These T cell receptor beta chains were read from a single sample in a study of blood T cell repertoires in COVID-19. Profiled with immunoSEQ multiplex PCR; TCRdb holds only in-frame clones, not every one. Of 180,000 or so clones listed, 85% to 90% are singletons. The specimen sequenced was PBMCs or T cells enriched from blood (not recorded which). These receptors originate from a man between 35 and 55 years old who had recovered from COVID-19. The CDR3 runs from the conserved cysteine through the conserved F or W. D genes are given only for firm matches. Size is stated for part of the rows, as once, few or many counts, or as a class when the clone is expanded.

v_gene	d_gene	abundance	j_gene	CDR3nt	CDR3aa
TRBV21-1	-	-	TRBJ1-3	TGTGCCAGCAGCAACCCGCAACGGGACAGCTCTGGAAACACCATATATTTT	CASSNPQRDSSGNTIYF
TRBV24-1	-	-	TRBJ1-5	TGTGCCACCAGTGATTCGGGGAAACGAAGCAATCAGCCCCAGCATTTT	CATSDSGKRSNQPQHF
TRBV9	-	once	TRBJ2-2	TGTGCCAGCAGCGCCGAGGGAGGAGACACCGGGGAGCTGTTTTTT	CASSAEGGDTGELFF
TRBV30	TRBD1	-	TRBJ1-5	TGTGCCTGGAGTGTATCCGGCAGGGGGTCCCTTAGCAATCAGCCCCAGCATTTT	CAWSVSGRGSLSNQPQHF
TRBV19	-	-	TRBJ1-5	TGTGCCAGTAGTATTCAGCAGGGCGAGTATAGCAATCAGCCCCAGCATTTT	CASSIQQGEYSNQPQHF
TRBV19	TRBD1	-	TRBJ1-5	TGTGCCAGTAGTAGCCGGGACAGGGGGCGAAATCAGCCCCAGCATTTT	CASSSRDRGRNQPQHF
TRBV28	-	many	TRBJ1-3	TGTGCCAGCAGTCCACGACAGCGCCGCTCTGGAAACACCATATATTTT	CASSPRQRRSGNTIYF
TRBV28	-	-	TRBJ1-2	TGTGCCAGCAGTTTAGGAGGTAGCCTAAGGGGCTACACCTTC	CASSLGGSLRGYTF
TRBV5-1	TRBD1	-	TRBJ1-2	TGCGCCAGCAGCTTGGGGGACAGTCATAACTATGGCTACACCTTC	CASSLGDSHNYGYTF
TRBV5-5	-	-	TRBJ2-1	TGTGCCAGCCGGGACTTGGAGTTCTTC	CASRDLEFF
TRBV7-9	-	few	TRBJ1-3	TGTGCCAGCAGCTTATCGGACAGCTCTGGAAACACCATATATTTT	CASSLSDSSGNTIYF
TRBV6-6	-	-	TRBJ1-6	TGTGCCAGCGGGAAGGGGGGGAATTCACCCCTCCACTTT	CASGKGGNSPLHF
TRBV5-1	-	few	TRBJ1-5	TGCGCCAGCAGCTTGGGTGGCGACTACAATCAGCCCCAGCATTTT	CASSLGGDYNQPQHF
TRBV12-5	-	once	TRBJ1-1	TGTGCTAGTGTCGGGAAACAGGGTTACGAAGCTTTCTTT	CASVGKQGYEAFF
TRBV6-5	-	-	TRBJ2-1	TGTGCCAGCAGTTACCCCCCGGGGTTCGCCTACAATGAGCAGTTCTTC	CASSYPPGFAYNEQFF
TRBV28	-	-	TRBJ1-1	TGTGCCAGCAGTTCTAGACTCCGGAACACTGAAGCTTTCTTT	CASSSRLRNTEAFF
TRBV24-1	-	-	TRBJ2-2	TGTGCCACCAGTGATTTGACGAGAGGAGCCGGGGAGCTGTTTTTT	CATSDLTRGAGELFF
TRBV28	-	-	TRBJ1-1	TGTGCCAGCAGTTTGGGGGTTCCAGCCAGGGGAAAAGCTTTCTTT	CASSLGVPARGKAFF
TRBV5-1	TRBD1	-	TRBJ2-7	TGCGCCAGCAGCCCGACCGGGACAGATACCTACGAGCAGTACTTC	CASSPTGTDTYEQYF
TRBV3-1/TRBV3-2	-	-	TRBJ1-2	TGTGCCAGCAGCCCGATTCCAAGGGGCAGGGGAGGCTACACCTTC	CASSPIPRGRGGYTF
TRBV30	-	once	TRBJ2-6	TGTGCCTGGACTGGAGCTGGGGCCAACGTCCTGACTTTC	CAWTGAGANVLTF
TRBV15	TRBD2	-	TRBJ2-5	TGTGCCACCAGCAGGGCGGGACTACTAGAGACCCAGTACTTC	CATSRAGLLETQYF
TRBV7-9	-	-	TRBJ2-7	TGTGCCAGCAGCCACCGGGACAACGAGCAGTACTTC	CASSHRDNEQYF
TRBV4-2	TRBD2	once	TRBJ2-1	TGTGCCAGCAGCCAAGAGTCCCGCCTAGCGGGTGTCTACAATGAGCAGTTCTTC	CASSQESRLAGVYNEQFF
TRBV9	-	-	TRBJ2-3	TGTGCCAGCAGCGTAGAGTGGTCCGGGAGAGGGGCAGATACGCAGTATTTT	CASSVEWSGRGADTQYF
TRBV7-7	-	once	TRBJ2-1	TGTGCTAGCAGCGAAGACGGGACTCTCAACAATGAGCAGTTCTTC	CASSEDGTLNNEQFF
TRBV6-2/TRBV6-3	TRBD2	few	TRBJ2-3	TGTGCCAGCAGTTACGGGACTAGCGGGCCAGATACGCAGTATTTT	CASSYGTSGPDTQYF
TRBV10-2	-	-	TRBJ1-2	TGCGCCAGCAGTGAGTCGACAGGCTACTATGGCTACACCTTC	CASSESTGYYGYTF
TRBV5-1	TRBD1	-	TRBJ1-2	TGCGCCAGCAGCTTGAGACAGGGGGTATCTGGGAACTATGGCTACACCTTC	CASSLRQGVSGNYGYTF
TRBV29-1	TRBD2	-	TRBJ2-2	TGCAGCGTGGAACCCTCGGGACTAGCGGGAGTACCCGGGGAGCTGTTTTTT	CSVEPSGLAGVPGELFF
TRBV5-6	TRBD1	-	TRBJ2-7	TGTGCCAGCAGCCCGGGGACAGGGGGCGCCGAGCAGTACTTC	CASSPGTGGAEQYF
TRBV6-5	TRBD1	-	TRBJ2-7	TGTGCCAGCAGTTCCTCGGACAGGGGTTACGAGCAGTACTTC	CASSSSDRGYEQYF
TRBV2	TRBD1	-	TRBJ1-5	TGTGCCAGCAGTGAGGGGGACAGGGCCGGCCCCCAGCATTTT	CASSEGDRAGPQHF
TRBV6-6	TRBD1	-	TRBJ1-5	TGTGCCAGCAGTCCCTCAACAGGGGGCACGGGAAGCAATCAGCCCCAGCATTTT	CASSPSTGGTGSNQPQHF
TRBV18	-	-	TRBJ1-5	TGTGCCAGCTCACCACGGTCGAACAGAGGGCAGCCCCAGCATTTT	CASSPRSNRGQPQHF
TRBV4-1	TRBD2	-	TRBJ2-1	TGCGCCAGCAGCCCGCTAGCGGGGGCCGTCAATGAGCAGTTCTTC	CASSPLAGAVNEQFF
TRBV4-2	-	-	TRBJ1-1	TGTGCCAGCAGCCAAGCCCGAGTCAACACTGAAGCTTTCTTT	CASSQARVNTEAFF
TRBV6-6	-	-	TRBJ1-2	TGTGCCAGCAGCCAAAACACGAACTATGGCTACACCTTC	CASSQNTNYGYTF
TRBV5-1	TRBD1	-	TRBJ2-7	TGCGCCAGCAGCGTGGGTCCGGGACAGGGGGCCGACTACGAGCAGTACTTC	CASSVGPGQGADYEQYF
TRBV5-4	TRBD1	-	TRBJ1-5	TGTGCCAGCAGCTTGGACCAGGGGGTGATGTCGGCCCAGCATTTT	CASSLDQGVMSAQHF
TRBV7-9	-	-	TRBJ2-3	TGTGCCAGCAGCTTAGGGGGGCCTAAGACAGATACGCAGTATTTT	CASSLGGPKTDTQYF
TRBV12-3/TRBV12-4	TRBD1	many	TRBJ1-2	TGTGCCAGCAGCACAGGGGGGTATGGCTACACCTTC	CASSTGGYGYTF
TRBV28	-	-	TRBJ1-3	TGTGCCAGCAGTTCACCCAATCCAGATTTCCACACCATATATTTT	CASSSPNPDFHTIYF
TRBV9	-	-	TRBJ2-5	TGTGCCAGCAGCCTCGATGACTTCCCGGAGACCCAGTACTTC	CASSLDDFPETQYF
TRBV5-4	-	-	TRBJ2-5	TGTGCCAGCAGCTGGGGGGGGGACAAGACCCAGTACTTC	CASSWGGDKTQYF
TRBV9	TRBD2	-	TRBJ2-3	TGTGCCAGCAGCGTAGTCGGACTAGCGGGGGTGAGCACAGATACGCAGTATTTT	CASSVVGLAGVSTDTQYF
TRBV25-1	-	-	TRBJ1-3	TGTGCCAGCCAATTTACAGGGAGCTCTGGAAACACCATATATTTT	CASQFTGSSGNTIYF
TRBV12-3/TRBV12-4	TRBD2	-	TRBJ2-1	TGTGCCAGCAGCCGAGCGGGGGGGCGGTTCTTC	CASSRAGGRFF
TRBV29-1	-	-	TRBJ2-3	TGCAGCTCCACCGGGATTGCCACAGATACGCAGTATTTT	CSSTGIATDTQYF
TRBV13	-	-	TRBJ1-1	TGTGCCAGCAGCCTCCCGACAGCAAACACTGAAGCTTTCTTT	CASSLPTANTEAFF
TRBV24-1	TRBD1	-	TRBJ2-2	TGTGCCACCAGTGAACAGGGGCCTCACTGGAACACCGGGGAGCTGTTTTTT	CATSEQGPHWNTGELFF
TRBV11-3	-	-	TRBJ2-1	TGTGCCAGCAGCTTAGTGGCGGAACCCAGGGGGCAGTTCTTC	CASSLVAEPRGQFF
TRBV11-2	-	-	TRBJ2-7	TGTGCCAGCAGCTCCACCTACGAGCAGTACTTC	CASSSTYEQYF